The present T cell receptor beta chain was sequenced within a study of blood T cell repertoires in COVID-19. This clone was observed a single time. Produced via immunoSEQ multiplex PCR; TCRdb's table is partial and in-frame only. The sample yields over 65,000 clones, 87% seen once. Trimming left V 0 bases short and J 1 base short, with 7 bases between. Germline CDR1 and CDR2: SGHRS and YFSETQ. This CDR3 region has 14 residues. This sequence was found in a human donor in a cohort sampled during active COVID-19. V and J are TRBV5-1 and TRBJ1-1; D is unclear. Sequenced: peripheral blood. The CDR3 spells CASSLGAANTEAFF. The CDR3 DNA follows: TGCGCCAGCAGCTTGGGAGCGGCGAACACTGAAGCTTTCTTT.